Reported below is one T cell receptor (beta chain). It has no known antigen specificity. The record has no base qualities; no much larger clone is one base away. The record originates from a study of massively parallel sequencing of T cell beta chains (dated 2009 in TCRdb). Background for the entire study: The study profiled human TCR beta CDR3 diversity in peripheral blood using 5'-RACE, Illumina short-read sequencing and a dedicated short-read assembly strategy. Overall study results and their limits: Among some 30,000 distinct clonotypes, single-copy clonotypes made up 65.3% of clonotypes but only around a fifth of assemblies. Preferential PCR amplification of some TRBV and TRBJ sequences may have skewed the reported gene usage frequencies. Most clonotypes (about 70% of the roughly 34,000) were supported by a single sequence read, by which apparent diversity could in principle be inflated. Subsampling showed clonotype counts rising linearly with read number, indicating sequencing depth was far from saturation. Only about 23,000 (approximately 70%) of the clonotypes could be assigned a unique TRBV gene. CDR3 beta lengths ranging from 21 to 81 nucleotides were observed, with a peak at 45 nucleotides. Usage of TRBV genes spanned from approximately 0.01% for TRBV17 up to roughly 25% for TRBV20-1, while TRBJ usage spanned from roughly 1.6% for TRBJ2-6 up to about 15% for TRBJ2-1. Since the RNA was pooled from many donors, the results capture clonotype abundance averaged across the population rather than the repertoire of any individual.

The reads were generated on an Illumina Genome Analyzer II. Two rounds of nested PCR with TRBC1/TRBC2-specific primers produced a RACE product of about 520 bp, and the RACE product was then gel-purified. First-strand cDNA was made with a TRBC-specific primer plus a template-switching oligonucleotide, which provided a 5' anchor for RACE. The RACE amplicon was too long for direct short-read sequencing, so it was concatemerized by ligation and sheared by sonication. PAGE was used to isolate a size fraction of 100 to 300 bp, and that fraction then underwent shotgun sequencing on the Illumina platform. In separate runs on an Illumina GAII, sequencing yielded 18.8 million 36-nt reads and 21.7 million 50-nt single-end reads. The study's own analysis went as follows. Assembly of the approximately 41 million pooled reads was done with iSSAKE, using the parameters -m 15, -o 2 and -r 0.7. Seeds for the de novo CDR3 beta assemblies came from reads aligning to the ends of Ensembl TRBV gene predictions that carried unmatched junctional bases. Clonotype abundance was estimated from the count of matching assembled contigs rather than from raw read depth. Of the assembled clonotypes, some 2,100 (around 6%) had in-frame stop codons and were removed, leaving around 35,000 productive clonotypes. Of the approximately 290 unique TCR sequences obtained by Sanger sequencing of cloned RACE products, roughly 63% were also present in the Illumina assembly. TCRdb applied fastp at Q25 and MiXCR to the public reads, then kept only in-frame beta chains. Rows matching on CDR3 protein sequence are summarized as one entry with the most common DNA and genes. The V and J calls come from TCRdb's annotation, not from the publication. The sample has 3,500 to 5,000 distinct CDR3 sequences on record, over 30% of them singletons. The ten biggest clones cover approximately 2.7% of the sample.

The V end gives up 4 bases and the J end 5 bases, leaving 9 bases in the junction not matched to a gene. The CDR3 runs 15 residues from the cysteine to the phenylalanine. This entry keeps only the CDR3 DNA: 45 bases, framed from base 1. CDR1 and CDR2, per the germline V gene (reference sequence), are LNHNV and YYDKDF. All donors in the pool were aged roughly 18 to 40 years, and the pool included about 390 males and 150 to 200 females. From roughly 160 liters of pooled peripheral blood, peripheral leukocyte polyA+ RNA was isolated. A commercial mRNA preparation from normal human peripheral blood leukocytes pooled from over 500 individuals was used as the starting material.

The sequenced sample was commercial RNA from peripheral blood pooled from many donors. In this chain, TRBV15 is recombined with TRBJ2-3; 7 bases in the middle match TRBD2. The source is a pool of human donors in good health; the sample was commercial RNA pooled from many donors. The CDR3 protein sequence reads: CATSTGGADEDTQYF. The nucleotide sequence reads TGTGCCACCAGCACGGGGGGAGCGGACGAAGATACGCAGTATTTT. The entire variable domain, with the stretches around the CDR3 drawn from the reference TRBV15 and TRBJ2-3 proteins, is DAMVIQNPRYQVTQFGKPVTLSCSQTLNHNVMYWYQQKSSQAPKLLFHYYDKDFNNEADTPDNFQSRRPNTSFCFLDIRSPGLGDTAMYLCATSTGGADEDTQYFGPGTRLTVL.